These T cell receptor beta chains were read from a single sample in a study of monozygotic twins with inflammatory bowel disease. TCRdb reanalyzed the 5' RACE reads, giving one entry per CDR3 protein sequence and no DNA. This sample contains some 450,000 distinct CDR3 sequences. Sequenced input: blood. Receptors were obtained from a human donor with ulcerative colitis or Crohn's disease, or a healthy co-twin of an affected twin (not recorded which). Each CDR3 is given with its conserved first and last residue.

V gene	J gene	CDR3 protein
TRBV5-1	TRBJ2-1	CASSLGGSGRYNEQFF
TRBV30	TRBJ2-1	CAWRLPRPEGHNEQFF
TRBV24-1	TRBJ2-3	CATSDLGLGTDTQYF
TRBV7-8	TRBJ2-2	CASSLVVVDTGELFF
TRBV5-1	TRBJ1-2	CASSLEGWSYGYTF
TRBV7-2	TRBJ2-7	CASSLLSGSEQYF
TRBV5-1	TRBJ1-1	CASSLGARRIEAFF
TRBV20-1	TRBJ1-1	CSASTGQGDTEAFF
TRBV14	TRBJ2-7	CASSRTLRNEQYF
TRBV20-1	TRBJ1-4	CSAGTVEKLFF
TRBV18	TRBJ1-1	CASLGSPNTEAFF
TRBV12-3/TRBV12-4	TRBJ1-4	CASSPGALNEKLFF
TRBV11-2	TRBJ2-2	CASSVGSGWNTGELFF
TRBV5-1	TRBJ1-2	CASSLAVGGKDGYTF
TRBV5-5	TRBJ1-6	CASSVSDSNSPLHF
TRBV5-1	TRBJ2-7	CASSAGSGLTSYEQYF
TRBV15	TRBJ1-1	CATSTGAGTEAFF
TRBV5-1	TRBJ1-4	CASSRRNLDGALNEKLFF
TRBV27	TRBJ1-5	CASSAPGTGNQPQHF
TRBV20-1	TRBJ1-4	CSAGRDGTNEKLFF
TRBV6-6	TRBJ1-2	CASSPTDGYTF
TRBV19	TRBJ1-5	CASSIDGTAYNQPQHF
TRBV3-1	TRBJ2-1	CASSQDSWYRGNEQFF
TRBV5-1	TRBJ2-2	CASSIDANTGELFF
TRBV24-1	TRBJ1-5	CATSDPVSNQPQHF
TRBV4-1	TRBJ2-1	CASSQVLRQGPYNEQFF
TRBV14	TRBJ2-2	CASSQEGPAGELFF
TRBV20-1	TRBJ2-7	CSAILDLPHSYEQYF
TRBV6-1	TRBJ2-2	CASSPRLAGVNTGELFF
TRBV3-1	TRBJ2-2	CASSQGDGGPPRTGELFF
TRBV5-1	TRBJ2-6	CASSPVQGAVSGANVLTF
TRBV7-9	TRBJ2-1	CASSPGGAGSYNEQFF
TRBV5-6	TRBJ1-2	CASSRDGNYGYTF
TRBV20-1	TRBJ2-2	CSASPALAGVTGELFF
TRBV27	TRBJ2-3	CASGPRVMEYF
TRBV18	TRBJ1-4	CASSPPRGNRDGQVAEKLFF
TRBV7-2	TRBJ1-2	CASSLAGLINYGYTF
TRBV28	TRBJ2-7	CASSLLLSGRDPTYGQYF
TRBV20-1	TRBJ2-1	CSVGTGGFGTTAYNEQFF
TRBV6-5	TRBJ1-1	CASSYTPTGTTEAFF
TRBV7-6	TRBJ1-5	CASSFGSNQPQHF
TRBV24-1	TRBJ1-5	CATSGGWNQPQHF
TRBV6-1	TRBJ1-2	CASSGGPNTRHVYGYTF
TRBV5-8	TRBJ1-5	CASSPGGSGWPQHF
TRBV6-1	TRBJ2-1	CASSEVRDWPYNEQFF
TRBV3-1	TRBJ2-1	CASSQGDVGEQFF